The clone carrying this T cell receptor beta chain has only one observation. This sample is part of a study of blood T cell repertoires in COVID-19. Study as a whole: Both acute and convalescent COVID-19 samples were obtained from the United States, Italy and Spain.

Recruitment covered over 20 US areas and drew participants whose ages spanned roughly 18 to 100 years. Clinical history reported by participants formed the basis on which cohorts were assigned. Two negative PCRs, clearance, or symptom resolution were required of recovered Cohort 3 donors. Clones were read by immunoSEQ multiplex PCR, and TCRdb kept only the in-frame ones, dropping some. Of more than 350,000 clones listed, approximately 87% are singletons. The junction had 3 bases not matched to a gene; V was cut back by 5 bases and J by 5 bases. The CDR3 spans 15 residues. Germline CDR1 MNHEY, CDR2 SMNVEV (reference sequence).

The gene calls are TRBV27 and TRBJ2-1; TRBD2 matches at 13 bases. Specimen: PBMCs or T cells enriched from blood (not recorded which). The TCR was taken from a woman aged 45-65 years who had recovered from COVID-19. The CDR3 DNA follows: TGTGCCAGCAGTGTCGGGACTAGCGGGAACAATGAGCAGTTCTTC. Protein product: CASSVGTSGNNEQFF.